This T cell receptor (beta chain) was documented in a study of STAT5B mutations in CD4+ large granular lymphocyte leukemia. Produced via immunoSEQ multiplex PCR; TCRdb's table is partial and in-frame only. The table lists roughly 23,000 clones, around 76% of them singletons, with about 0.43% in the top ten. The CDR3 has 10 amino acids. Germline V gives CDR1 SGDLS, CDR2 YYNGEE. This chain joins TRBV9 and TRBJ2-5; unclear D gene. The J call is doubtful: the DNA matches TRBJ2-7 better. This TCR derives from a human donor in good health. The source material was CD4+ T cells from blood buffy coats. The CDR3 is CASSRYEQYF. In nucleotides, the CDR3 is TGTGCCAGCAGCCGATACGAGCAGTACTTC.